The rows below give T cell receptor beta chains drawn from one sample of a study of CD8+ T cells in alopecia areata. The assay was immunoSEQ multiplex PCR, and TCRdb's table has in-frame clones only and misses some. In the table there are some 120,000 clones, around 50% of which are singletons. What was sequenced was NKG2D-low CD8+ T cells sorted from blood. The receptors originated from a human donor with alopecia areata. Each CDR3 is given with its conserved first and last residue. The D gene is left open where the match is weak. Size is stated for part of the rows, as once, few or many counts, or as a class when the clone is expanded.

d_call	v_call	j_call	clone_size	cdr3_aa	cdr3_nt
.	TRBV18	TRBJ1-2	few	CASSPPGADYGYTF	TGTGCCAGCTCACCACCGGGGGCAGACTATGGCTACACCTTC
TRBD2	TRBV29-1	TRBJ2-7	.	CSVGLAGYEQYF	TGCAGCGTTGGACTAGCGGGATACGAGCAGTACTTC
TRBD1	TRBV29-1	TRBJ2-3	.	CSVEDRGQGEDTQYF	TGCAGCGTTGAAGATAGGGGACAGGGAGAGGATACGCAGTATTTT
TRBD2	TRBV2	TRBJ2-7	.	CASSEPPSGNGEQYF	TGTGCCAGCAGTGAACCCCCTAGCGGGAATGGTGAGCAGTACTTC
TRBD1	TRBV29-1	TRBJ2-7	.	CSVAPGQGVGYEQYF	TGCAGCGTTGCCCCGGGACAGGGGGTAGGCTACGAGCAGTACTTC
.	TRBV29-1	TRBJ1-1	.	CSVDAGPTEAFF	TGCAGCGTTGACGCAGGGCCAACTGAAGCTTTCTTT
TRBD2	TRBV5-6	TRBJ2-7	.	CASSGTGRWTSGYEQYF	TGTGCCAGCAGCGGTACAGGGAGGTGGACTAGCGGCTACGAGCAGTACTTC
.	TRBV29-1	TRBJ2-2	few	CSASGDTGELFF	TGCAGCGCATCGGGGGACACCGGGGAGCTGTTTTTT
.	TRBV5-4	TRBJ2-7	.	CASSWKGGLEQYF	TGTGCCAGCAGCTGGAAAGGAGGGCTCGAGCAGTACTTC
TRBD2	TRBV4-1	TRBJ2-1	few	CASSQERGLAFNEQFF	TGCGCCAGCAGCCAAGAGAGGGGACTAGCCTTTAATGAGCAGTTCTTC
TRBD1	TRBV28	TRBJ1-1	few	CASSPQGLEVGAFF	TGTGCCAGCAGCCCACAGGGGCTGGAGGTGGGGGCTTTCTTT
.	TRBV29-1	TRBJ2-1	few	CSVEVVVEQFF	TGCAGCGTTGAAGTGGTAGTCGAGCAGTTCTTC
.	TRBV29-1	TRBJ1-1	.	CSVDDGLSGTEAFF	TGCAGCGTTGATGACGGACTGAGTGGGACTGAAGCTTTCTTT
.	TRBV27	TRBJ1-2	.	CASSLGVTGGYTF	TGTGCCAGCAGTTTAGGGGTGACGGGTGGCTACACCTTC
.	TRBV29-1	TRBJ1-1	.	CSVFTENTEAFF	TGCAGCGTTTTCACTGAGAACACTGAAGCTTTCTTT
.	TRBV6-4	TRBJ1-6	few	CASSVGEDSPLHF	TGTGCCAGCAGTGTAGGGGAGGATTCACCCCTCCACTTT